This T cell receptor beta chain was recovered during a study of identical twins. Only a few counts were recorded for this clonotype. TCRdb re-called the 5' RACE reads with MiXCR, one entry per CDR3 protein. The sample gives 450,000 or so distinct CDR3 sequences, roughly an eighth of which show up once; approximately 1% is in the top ten. The CDR3 extends over 15 amino acids. The V gene lost 5 bases and the J gene lost 0 bases, with 14 bases spanning the gap. Germline CDR1 and CDR2: MNHEY and SVGEGT. These records were also assigned to another study, of yellow fever vaccine responses in identical twins.

Source material: CD4+ T cells sorted from blood. The chain is built from TRBV6-2 or TRBV6-3 and TRBJ2-7; TRBD1 is a possible D gene (6 bases). The receptor was isolated from a woman aged 18-29 years in good health. In DNA, the CDR3 is TGTGCCAGCAGTCGCGAAGGGGGTGGCTCCTACGAGCAGTACTTC. Its protein product is CASSREGGGSYEQYF.